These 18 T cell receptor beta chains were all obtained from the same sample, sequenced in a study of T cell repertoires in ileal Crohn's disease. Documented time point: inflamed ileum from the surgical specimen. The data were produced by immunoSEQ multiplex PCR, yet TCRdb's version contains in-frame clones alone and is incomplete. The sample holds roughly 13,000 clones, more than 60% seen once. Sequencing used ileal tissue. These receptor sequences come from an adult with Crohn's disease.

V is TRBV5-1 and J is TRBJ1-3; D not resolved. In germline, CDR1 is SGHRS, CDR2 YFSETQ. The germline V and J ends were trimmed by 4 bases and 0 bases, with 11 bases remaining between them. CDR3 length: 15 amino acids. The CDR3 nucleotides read TGCGCCAGCAGCCTGGACTTGATCTCTGGAAACACCATATATTTT. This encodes CASSLDLISGNTIYF.

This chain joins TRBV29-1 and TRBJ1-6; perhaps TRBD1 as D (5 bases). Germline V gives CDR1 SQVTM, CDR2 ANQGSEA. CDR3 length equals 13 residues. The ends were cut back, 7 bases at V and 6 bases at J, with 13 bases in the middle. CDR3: CSASDTFNSPLHF. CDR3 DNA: TGCAGCGCCTCGGACACTTTTAATTCACCCCTCCACTTT.

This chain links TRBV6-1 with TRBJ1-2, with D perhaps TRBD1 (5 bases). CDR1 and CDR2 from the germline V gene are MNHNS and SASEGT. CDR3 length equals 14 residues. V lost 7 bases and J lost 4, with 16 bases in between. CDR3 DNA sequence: TGTGCCAGCAAAACAGGATCTGGAGTCTATGGCTACACCTTC. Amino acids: CASKTGSGVYGYTF.

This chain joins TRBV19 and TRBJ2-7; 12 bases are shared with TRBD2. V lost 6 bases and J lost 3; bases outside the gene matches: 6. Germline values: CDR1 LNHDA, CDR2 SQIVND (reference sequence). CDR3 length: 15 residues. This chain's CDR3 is CASSRGLAGFYEQYF. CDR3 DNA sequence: TGTGCCAGTAGCAGGGGACTAGCGGGCTTCTACGAGCAGTACTTC. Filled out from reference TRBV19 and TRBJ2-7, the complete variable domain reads DGGITQSPKYLFRKEGQNVTLSCEQNLNHDAMYWYRQDPGQGLRLIYYSQIVNDFQKGDIAEGYSVSREKKESFPLTVTSAQKNPTAFYLCASSRGLAGFYEQYFGPGTRLTVT.

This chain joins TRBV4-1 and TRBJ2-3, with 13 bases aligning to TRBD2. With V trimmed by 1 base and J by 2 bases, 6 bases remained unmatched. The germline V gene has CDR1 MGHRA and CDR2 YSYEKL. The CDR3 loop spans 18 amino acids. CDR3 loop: CASSQGLAGGLSTDTQYF. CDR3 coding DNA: TGCGCCAGCAGCCAAGGACTAGCGGGGGGCCTCTCCACAGATACGCAGTATTTT.

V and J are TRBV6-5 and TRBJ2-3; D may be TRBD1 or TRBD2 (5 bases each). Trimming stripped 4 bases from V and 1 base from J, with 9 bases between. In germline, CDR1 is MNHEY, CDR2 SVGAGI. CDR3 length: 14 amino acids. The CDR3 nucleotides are TGTGCCAGCAGTTTGGGACCTGGCACAGATACGCAGTATTTT. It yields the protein CASSLGPGTDTQYF.

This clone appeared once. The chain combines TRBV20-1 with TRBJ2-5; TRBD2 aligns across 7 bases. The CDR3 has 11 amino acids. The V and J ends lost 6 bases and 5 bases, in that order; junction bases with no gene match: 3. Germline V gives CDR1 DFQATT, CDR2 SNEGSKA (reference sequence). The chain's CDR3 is CSAGEGETQYF. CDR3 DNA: TGCAGTGCCGGGGAGGGCGAGACCCAGTACTTC.

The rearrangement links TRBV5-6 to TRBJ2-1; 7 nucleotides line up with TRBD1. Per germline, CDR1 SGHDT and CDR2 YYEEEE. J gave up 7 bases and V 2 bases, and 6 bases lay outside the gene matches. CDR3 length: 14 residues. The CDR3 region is CASSFTGVGNEQFF. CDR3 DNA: TGTGCCAGCAGCTTCACAGGGGTGGGTAATGAGCAGTTCTTC. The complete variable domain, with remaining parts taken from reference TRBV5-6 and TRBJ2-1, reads DAGVTQSPTHLIKTRGQQVTLRCSPKSGHDTVSWYQQALGQGPQFIFQYYEEEERQRGNFPDRFSGHQFPNYSSELNVNALLLGDSALYLCASSFTGVGNEQFFGPGTRLTVL.

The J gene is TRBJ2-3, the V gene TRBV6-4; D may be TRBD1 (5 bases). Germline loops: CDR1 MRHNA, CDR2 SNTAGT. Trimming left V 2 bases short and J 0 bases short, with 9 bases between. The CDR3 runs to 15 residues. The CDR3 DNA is TGTGCCAGCAGTGACGGGGCGGCTAGCACAGATACGCAGTATTTT. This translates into CASSDGAASTDTQYF.

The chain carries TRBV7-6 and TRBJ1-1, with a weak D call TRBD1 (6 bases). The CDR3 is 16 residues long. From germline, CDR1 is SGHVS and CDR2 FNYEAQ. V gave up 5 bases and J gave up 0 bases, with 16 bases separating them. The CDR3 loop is CASSPGQALMNTEAFF. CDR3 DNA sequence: TGTGCCAGCAGCCCGGGACAAGCCTTGATGAACACTGAAGCTTTCTTT.

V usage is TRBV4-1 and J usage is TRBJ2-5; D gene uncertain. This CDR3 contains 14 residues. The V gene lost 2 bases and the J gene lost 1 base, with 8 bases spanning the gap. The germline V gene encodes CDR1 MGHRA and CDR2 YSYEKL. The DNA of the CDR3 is TGCGCCAGCAGCCAAACGCAGGCCCAAGAGACCCAGTACTTC. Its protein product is CASSQTQAQETQYF.

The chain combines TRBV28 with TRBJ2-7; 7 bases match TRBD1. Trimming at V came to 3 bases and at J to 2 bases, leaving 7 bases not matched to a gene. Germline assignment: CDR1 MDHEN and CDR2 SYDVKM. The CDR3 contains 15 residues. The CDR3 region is CASSLKQGPTYEQYF. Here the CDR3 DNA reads TGTGCCAGCAGTTTGAAACAGGGGCCGACCTACGAGCAGTACTTC.

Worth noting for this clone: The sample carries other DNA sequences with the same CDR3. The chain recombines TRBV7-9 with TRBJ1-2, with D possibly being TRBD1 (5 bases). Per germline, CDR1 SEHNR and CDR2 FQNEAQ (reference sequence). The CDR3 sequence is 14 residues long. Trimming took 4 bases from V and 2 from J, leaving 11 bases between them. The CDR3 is CASSSSGSNYGYTF. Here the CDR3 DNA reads TGTGCCAGCAGCTCCTCAGGGTCCAACTATGGCTACACCTTC.

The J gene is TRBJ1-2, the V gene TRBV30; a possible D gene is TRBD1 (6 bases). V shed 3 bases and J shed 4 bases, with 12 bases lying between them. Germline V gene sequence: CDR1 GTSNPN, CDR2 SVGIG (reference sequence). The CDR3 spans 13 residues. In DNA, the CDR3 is TGTGCCTGGAGGGGACGGGGGCGCTATGGCTACACCTTC. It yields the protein CAWRGRGRYGYTF.

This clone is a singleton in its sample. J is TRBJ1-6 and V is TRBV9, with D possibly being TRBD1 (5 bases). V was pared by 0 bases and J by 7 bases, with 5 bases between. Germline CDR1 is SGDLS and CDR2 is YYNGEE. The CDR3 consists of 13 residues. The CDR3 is CASSVEGNSPLHF. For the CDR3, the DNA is TGTGCCAGCAGCGTAGAGGGGAATTCACCCCTCCACTTT.

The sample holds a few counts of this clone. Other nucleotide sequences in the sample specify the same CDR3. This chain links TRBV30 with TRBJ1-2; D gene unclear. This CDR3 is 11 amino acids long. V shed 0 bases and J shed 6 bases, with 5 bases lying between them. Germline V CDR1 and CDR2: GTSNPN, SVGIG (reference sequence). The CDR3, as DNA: TGTGCCTGGAGTGTGAAGAATGGCTACACCTTC. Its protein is CAWSVKNGYTF.

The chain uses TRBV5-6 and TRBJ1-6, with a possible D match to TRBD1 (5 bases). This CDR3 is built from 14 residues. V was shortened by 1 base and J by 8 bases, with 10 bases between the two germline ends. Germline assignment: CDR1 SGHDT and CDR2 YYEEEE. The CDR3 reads CASSLLGGDSPLHF. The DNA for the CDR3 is TGTGCCAGCAGCTTGCTGGGGGGTGATTCACCCCTCCACTTT.

This CDR3 is CASTPEVQEISYEQYF. In nucleotides, the CDR3 is TGCGCCAGCACCCCAGAAGTCCAGGAAATCTCCTACGAGCAGTACTTC. The genes are TRBV5-1 and TRBJ2-7; D is undetermined. The CDR3 is 16 residues long. CDR1 is SGHRS, CDR2 YFSETQ, per germline. Trimming removed 6 bases from V and 0 bases from J, with 19 bases in between.